The 26 T cell receptor beta chains presented below share a single source sample, sequenced in a study of response to subunit inactivated influenza vaccine. One entry per CDR3 protein, called by TCRdb with MiXCR from the RT-PCR reads. The sample gives about 540,000 distinct CDR3 sequences, about 14% of which show up once; around 10% is in the top ten. This material consisted of PBMCs from blood, taken 12 days after vaccination. The source is a man between 50 and 59 years old who received an inactivated influenza vaccine.

The chain has TRBV20-1 and TRBJ2-3, with TRBD2 identical over 10 bases. Germline loops: CDR1 DFQATT, CDR2 SNEGSKA (reference sequence). CDR3 length: 15 amino acids. V lost 5 bases and J lost 0; bases outside the gene matches: 5. The chain's CDR3 is CSAGPSGGSTDTQYF. The CDR3 DNA reads TGCAGTGCTGGACCTAGCGGGGGAAGCACAGATACGCAGTATTTT.

This clonotype was counted between two and nine times. The chain recombines TRBV27 with TRBJ2-3; TRBD2 aligns across 7 bases. V lost 5 bases and J lost 4; bases outside the gene matches: 6. The V gene's germline CDR1 is MNHEY and CDR2 SMNVEV (reference sequence). This CDR3 has 14 residues. In DNA, the CDR3 is TGTGCCAGCAGTCGGCGGGGAGGGGCAGATACGCAGTATTTT. Translated, it gives CASSRRGGADTQYF.

This clonotype was seen a handful of times. The chain uses TRBV20-1 and TRBJ1-5; no clear D gene. V dropped 0 bases and J dropped 0 bases, with 6 bases sitting between them. The CDR3 consists of 14 residues. Germline V CDR1 and CDR2: DFQATT, SNEGSKA (reference sequence). The CDR3 reads CSARDLNSNQPQHF. The CDR3 bases are TGCAGTGCTAGAGATCTGAATAGCAATCAGCCCCAGCATTTT.

The sample holds many counts of this clonotype. The chain uses TRBV5-1 and TRBJ2-7, with D perhaps TRBD1 or TRBD2 (5 bases each). Germline V CDR1 and CDR2: SGHRS, YFSETQ. The CDR3 sequence is 13 residues long. V shed 5 bases and J shed 0 bases, with 9 bases lying between them. In DNA form, the CDR3 reads TGCGCCAGCAGTTGGGACGGCTCCTACGAGCAGTACTTC. It yields the protein CASSWDGSYEQYF. Together with reference TRBV5-1 and TRBJ2-7, the CDR3 gives the full variable domain: KAGVTQTPRYLIKTRGQQVTLSCSPISGHRSVSWYQQTPGQGLQFLFEYFSETQRNKGNFPGRFSGRQFSNSRSEMNVSTLELGDSALYLCASSWDGSYEQYFGPGTRLTVT.

V is TRBV20-1 and J is TRBJ1-2, with unresolved D. The germline V gene encodes CDR1 DFQATT and CDR2 SNEGSKA (reference sequence). The CDR3 spans 13 residues. V was pared by 0 bases and J by 5 bases, with 10 bases between. This CDR3 reads CSARDPGNYGYTF. The CDR3 nucleotides read TGCAGTGCTAGAGATCCCGGGAATTATGGCTACACCTTC.

This rearrangement joins TRBV7-6 to TRBJ2-2; 8 nucleotides agree with TRBD2. The length of the CDR3 is 15 residues. The V gene's germline CDR1 is SGHVS and CDR2 FNYEAQ. V trimming: 6 bases; J trimming: 3 bases; junction bases outside the gene matches: 6. The CDR3 DNA reads TGTGCCAGCAGGAGGGAGCGGGGGTACACCGGGGAGCTGTTTTTT. Its translation: CASRRERGYTGELFF.

There are a few counts of this clonotype. The rearrangement uses TRBV20-1 and TRBJ2-1; 7 bases align to TRBD1. Germline V gene data show CDR1 as DFQATT and CDR2 as SNEGSKA (reference sequence). The CDR3 covers 15 residues. V lost 1 base and J lost 3; bases outside the gene matches: 6. The CDR3 here is CSARVAAGGYNEQFF. DNA of the CDR3: TGCAGTGCTAGAGTAGCTGCAGGGGGCTACAATGAGCAGTTCTTC.

Only a few counts were recorded for this clonotype. The chain couples TRBV7-9 to TRBJ2-1; D gene uncertain. This CDR3 spans 13 amino acids. CDR1 and CDR2 (germline): SEHNR, FQNEAQ (reference sequence). V shed 5 bases and J shed 4 bases, with 9 bases lying between them. The CDR3 loop reads CASSATEYNEQFF. CDR3 bases: TGTGCCAGCAGCGCAACGGAGTACAATGAGCAGTTCTTC.

This clonotype was detected a few times. The chain employs TRBV7-2 and TRBJ2-2; the D is unclear. CDR1 and CDR2 (germline): SGHTA, FQGNSA. Trimming cost V 4 bases and J 7 bases, with 7 bases left between them. This CDR3 region has 12 residues. This CDR3 reads CASSSPFGELFF. The CDR3 DNA follows: TGTGCCAGCAGCTCACCTTTCGGGGAGCTGTTTTTT.

The rearrangement uses TRBV3-1 and TRBJ2-3, with 14 bases that match TRBD2. J was trimmed by 2 bases and V by 4 bases; bases with no gene match: 5. Per germline, CDR1 LGHDT and CDR2 YNNKEL (reference sequence). The CDR3 runs to 17 residues. This CDR3 is CASSRGLAGGSTDTQYF. As DNA, the CDR3 is TGTGCCAGCAGCCGCGGACTAGCGGGAGGCTCCACAGATACGCAGTATTTT.

This clonotype came up a few times. The rearrangement links TRBV29-1 to TRBJ1-4, with D uncertain. Germline CDR1 SQVTM, CDR2 ANQGSEA. Trimming took 4 bases from V and 3 from J, leaving 9 bases between them. CDR3 length: 13 residues. CDR3 sequence: CSVVARPNEKLFF. DNA for the CDR3: TGCAGCGTTGTCGCACGGCCTAATGAAAAACTGTTTTTT.

This chain connects TRBV14 to TRBJ2-5, with D unresolved. V was shortened by 2 bases and J by 4 bases, with 14 bases between the two germline ends. In germline, CDR1 is SGHDN, CDR2 FVKESK. The CDR3 has 15 amino acids. The CDR3 region has the DNA TGTGCCAGCAGCCAACGGGCTTTGTGGGGAGAGACCCAGTACTTC. Translation gives CASSQRALWGETQYF.

This chain links TRBV12-3 or TRBV12-4 with TRBJ2-1; 11 nucleotides agree with TRBD2. Germline trimming cut 6 bases from V and 6 bases from J; bases unmatched to any gene: 4. The CDR3 totals 14 residues. The CDR3 DNA reads as TGTGCCAGCAGCCTAGCGGGGGGAATCAATGAGCAGTTCTTC. It translates to CASSLAGGINEQFF.

This clonotype was observed a few times. The V and J genes are TRBV21-1 and TRBJ1-4. TRBV21-1 is annotated as a pseudogene. CDR3 length equals 15 residues. The CDR3 region is CASSTGRGSNEKLFF. DNA for the CDR3: TGTGCCAGCAGTACTGGTCGCGGCTCTAATGAAAAACTGTTTTTT.

For the CDR3, the DNA is TGTGCCAGCAGCGCCGCGGGGGGAAGCACAGATACGCAGTATTTT. Translation: CASSAAGGSTDTQYF. The chain is built from TRBV7-2 and TRBJ2-3; 8 bases line up with TRBD2. Per germline, CDR1 SGHTA and CDR2 FQGNSA. V was pared by 5 bases and J by 0 bases, with 4 bases of the junction left unmatched. The CDR3 contains 15 residues.

The chain uses TRBV12-3 or TRBV12-4 and TRBJ2-1, with TRBD1 identical over 9 bases. The CDR3 extends over 16 amino acids. Losses at the gene ends were 5 bases for V and 4 bases for J; bases not matched to a gene: 9. In DNA, the CDR3 is TGTGCCAGCAGTAGCCCCGGGACAGGGACTTACAATGAGCAGTTCTTC. Encoded protein: CASSSPGTGTYNEQFF.

The sample holds a few counts of this clonotype. The chain uses TRBV12-3 or TRBV12-4 and TRBJ2-1; TRBD2 aligns across 12 bases. The CDR3 loop spans 20 amino acids. V was clipped by 2 bases and J by 2 bases; unmatched bases: 13. CDR3 amino acids: CASSLKVSTSGRWPYNEQFF. The CDR3 region has the DNA TGTGCCAGCAGTTTAAAGGTTTCAACTAGCGGGAGGTGGCCCTACAATGAGCAGTTCTTC.

The chain recombines TRBV6-1 with TRBJ2-2; TRBD2 matches 8 bases. This CDR3 contains 15 residues. Germline V gives CDR1 MNHNS, CDR2 SASEGT. The ends lost 7 bases at V and 4 bases at J; junction bases unmatched: 8. CDR3 residues: CASKPGLGGTGELFF. The CDR3 bases are TGTGCCAGCAAACCGGGACTAGGGGGCACCGGGGAGCTGTTTTTT.

This chain connects TRBV27 to TRBJ2-7; 8 bases are shared with TRBD1. Germline CDR1 MNHEY, CDR2 SMNVEV (reference sequence). The junction had 3 bases not matched to a gene; V was cut back by 5 bases and J by 3 bases. The CDR3 sequence is 13 residues long. The CDR3 nucleotides are TGTGCCAGCAGTGCCGGGACAGGCTACGAGCAGTACTTC. It translates to CASSAGTGYEQYF.

The V call is TRBV7-9, the J call TRBJ2-3, with TRBD1 matching 7 bases. This CDR3 comprises 15 residues. J lost 5 bases, V lost 7 bases, and 12 bases had no gene match. CDR1 and CDR2 from the germline V gene are SEHNR and FQNEAQ (reference sequence). CDR3 protein: CASINRTGLRDTQYF. CDR3 sequence (DNA): TGTGCCAGCATCAACCGGACAGGCCTACGAGATACGCAGTATTTT.

This clonotype has only a few counts. This chain links TRBV6-1 with TRBJ2-2; 7 bases are shared with TRBD1. From germline, CDR1 is MNHNS and CDR2 SASEGT. V lost 6 bases to trimming and J lost 6 bases; unmatched junction nucleotides: 7. This CDR3 spans 14 amino acids. CDR3 DNA sequence: TGTGCCAGCAGGACTCCGGGACAGCCCGGGGAGCTGTTTTTT. Amino acids: CASRTPGQPGELFF.

The rearrangement links TRBV20-1 to TRBJ2-5, with a weak D call TRBD1 (5 bases). V was clipped by 4 bases and J by 4 bases, with 10 bases between them. The CDR3 consists of 12 residues. Germline lookup yields CDR1 DFQATT and CDR2 SNEGSKA (reference sequence). CDR3 loop: CSAISGLETQYF. CDR3 in DNA: TGCAGTGCTATTTCAGGGTTAGAGACCCAGTACTTC.

This chain links TRBV5-6 with TRBJ1-1; a weak D match, TRBD1 (5 bases). V was trimmed by 5 bases and J by 11 bases, leaving 22 bases between them. CDR3 length equals 14 residues. Germline V CDR1 and CDR2: SGHDT, YYEEEE. The CDR3 DNA follows: TGTGCCAGCAGACGGGTGGGCAGGGAGTTGAAGGCTTTCTTT. Protein sequence: CASRRVGRELKAFF.

The J gene is TRBJ2-1, the V gene TRBV6-5; no clear D. The CDR3 runs to 16 residues. Germline V CDR1 and CDR2: MNHEY, SVGAGI. V was pared by 2 bases and J by 4 bases, with 15 bases between. The CDR3 DNA follows: TGTGCCAGCAGTTACGGACCTCACAGAATGTACAATGAGCAGTTCTTC. It encodes CASSYGPHRMYNEQFF.

This chain joins TRBV7-9 and TRBJ2-7; TRBD2 matches 12 bases. This CDR3 comprises 15 residues. V lost 3 bases, J lost 5 bases, and 5 bases stayed unmatched. Germline CDR1 SEHNR, CDR2 FQNEAQ (reference sequence). CDR3 protein: CASSFWTSGIDEQYF. DNA for the CDR3: TGTGCCAGCAGCTTCTGGACTAGCGGGATCGACGAGCAGTACTTC.

Remarks on this clonotype: This may stem from a read error, because a much larger clone lies one nucleotide away. The chain has TRBV15 and TRBJ2-1; 7 bases align to TRBD1. Germline V gene sequence: CDR1 LNHNV, CDR2 YYDKDF (reference sequence). There are 12 residues in the CDR3. CDR3 coding DNA: TGTGCCACCAGCGGAGAGGGGGCTGAGCAGTTCTTC. Encoded protein: CATSGEGAEQFF. Looking up the rest from reference TRBV15 and TRBJ2-1 gives the full variable domain: DAMVIQNPRYQVTQFGKPVTLSCSQTLNHNVMYWYQQKSSQAPKLLFHYYDKDFNNEADTPDNFQSRRPNTSFCFLDIRSPGLGDTAMYLCATSGEGAEQFFGPGTRLTVL.